What follows are 4 T cell receptor beta chains derived from one specimen sequenced in a study of blood T cell repertoires in COVID-19. Data came from immunoSEQ multiplex PCR; TCRdb stores just in-frame clones and leaves some out. The sample includes 70,000 to 85,000 clones, roughly 86% of them seen just once. Specimen: peripheral blood. These receptors originate from a woman aged 60-75 years with acute or convalescent COVID-19.

The J gene is TRBJ1-1, the V gene TRBV27; a possible D gene is TRBD1 (5 bases). The CDR3 consists of 16 residues. Germline V gives CDR1 MNHEY, CDR2 SMNVEV (reference sequence). V was clipped by 5 bases and J by 1 base, with 17 bases between them. The CDR3 bases are TGTGCCAGCAGTCCGAGAGAAGGCAGGGCGAACACTGAAGCTTTCTTT. Encoded protein: CASSPREGRANTEAFF.

The V gene is TRBV12-2, the J gene TRBJ2-7; no DNA check was done on the table's D call, TRBD1. TRBV12-2 counts as a pseudogene. The CDR3 covers 14 residues. CDR3 region: CASRLSRFPYEQYF. The CDR3 DNA follows: TGTGCAAGTCGCTTAAGCAGGTTCCCCTACGAGCAGTACTTC.

V usage is TRBV27 and J usage is TRBJ1-5, with no clear D. CDR1 MNHEY and CDR2 SMNVEV come from the germline V gene (reference sequence). Trimming removed 5 bases at V and 1 base at J, with 12 bases between. CDR3 length: 15 residues. The CDR3 region has the DNA TGTGCCAGCAGTGGAGCGGGGTTAAGCAATCAGCCCCAGCATTTT. The encoded protein is CASSGAGLSNQPQHF.

This chain uses TRBV28 with TRBJ2-3; the match to TRBD2 covers 8 bases. The CDR3 runs to 12 residues. Per the germline V gene, CDR1 is MDHEN and CDR2 is SYDVKM. The CDR3 DNA reads TGTGTAAGCGGGGGAGGGAGAGGTACGCAGTATTTT. Protein: CVSGGGRGTQYF.